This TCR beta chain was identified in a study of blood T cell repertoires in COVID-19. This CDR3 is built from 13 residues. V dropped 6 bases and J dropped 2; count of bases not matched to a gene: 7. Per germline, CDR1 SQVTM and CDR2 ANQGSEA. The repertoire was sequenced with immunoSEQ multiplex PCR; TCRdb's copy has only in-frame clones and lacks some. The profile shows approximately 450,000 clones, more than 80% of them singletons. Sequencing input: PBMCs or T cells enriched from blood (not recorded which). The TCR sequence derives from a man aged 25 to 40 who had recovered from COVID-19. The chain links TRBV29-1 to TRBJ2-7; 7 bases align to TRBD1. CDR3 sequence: CSVGGQSTYEQYF. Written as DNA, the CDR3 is TGCAGCGTAGGGGGCCAAAGTACCTACGAGCAGTACTTC.